This T cell receptor beta chain was recorded in a study of T cell responses to AZD1222 COVID-19 vaccine. The table came from immunoSEQ multiplex PCR; TCRdb's copy has only in-frame clones and leaves some out. The profile shows roughly 170,000 clones, 93% of them singletons. General study points: There were mostly white British donors and more females than males, and clonal diversity was possibly underestimated. Just 5 to 7 AZD1222 recipients were seropositive at baseline.

Concerning this clone itself: Antigen unknown.

Deletions cut 6 bases from V and 7 bases from J, with 24 bases between. The CDR3 runs to 16 residues. Germline V gene lookup returns CDR1 PRHDT and CDR2 FYEKMQ (reference sequence). The sample consisted of peripheral blood, taken on day 0 of AZD1222 vaccination. The sequence was collected from an adult in good health. This chain uses TRBV13 with TRBJ1-2, with a tentative D call TRBD1 (5 bases). This CDR3 is CASSPSSGGFPGGYTF. For the CDR3, the DNA is TGTGCCAGCAGTCCCAGCTCGGGGGGTTTTCCGGGTGGCTACACCTTC.